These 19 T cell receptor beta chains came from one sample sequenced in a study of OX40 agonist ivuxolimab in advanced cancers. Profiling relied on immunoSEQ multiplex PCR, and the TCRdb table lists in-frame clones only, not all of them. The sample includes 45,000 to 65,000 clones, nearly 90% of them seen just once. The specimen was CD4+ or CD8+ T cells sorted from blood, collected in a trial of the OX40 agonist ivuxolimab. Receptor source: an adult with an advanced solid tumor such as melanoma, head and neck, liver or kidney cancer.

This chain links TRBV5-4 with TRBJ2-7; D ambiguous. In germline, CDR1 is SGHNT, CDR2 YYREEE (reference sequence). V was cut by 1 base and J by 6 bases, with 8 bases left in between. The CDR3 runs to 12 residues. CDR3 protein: CASSLRGFEQYF. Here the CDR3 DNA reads TGTGCCAGCAGCTTGCGAGGTTTCGAGCAGTACTTC.

The DNA for the CDR3 is TGCGCCAGCAGCTTCGAACCTATCAACACTGAAGCTTTCTTT. It is translated as CASSFEPINTEAFF. V usage is TRBV5-1 and J usage is TRBJ1-1; D is ambiguous. From germline, CDR1 is SGHRS and CDR2 YFSETQ. This CDR3 spans 14 amino acids. V was pared by 2 bases and J by 2 bases, with 10 bases between. The full variable domain, rest sourced from reference TRBV5-1 and TRBJ1-1, is KAGVTQTPRYLIKTRGQQVTLSCSPISGHRSVSWYQQTPGQGLQFLFEYFSETQRNKGNFPGRFSGRQFSNSRSEMNVSTLELGDSALYLCASSFEPINTEAFFGQGTRLTVV.

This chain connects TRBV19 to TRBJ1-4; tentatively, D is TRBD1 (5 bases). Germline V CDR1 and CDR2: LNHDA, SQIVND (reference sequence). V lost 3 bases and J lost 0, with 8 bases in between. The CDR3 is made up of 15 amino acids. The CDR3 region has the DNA TGTGCCAGTAGTATCACAGGCTCAACTAATGAAAAACTGTTTTTT. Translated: CASSITGSTNEKLFF. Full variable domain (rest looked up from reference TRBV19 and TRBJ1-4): DGGITQSPKYLFRKEGQNVTLSCEQNLNHDAMYWYRQDPGQGLRLIYYSQIVNDFQKGDIAEGYSVSREKKESFPLTVTSAQKNPTAFYLCASSITGSTNEKLFFGSGTQLSVL.

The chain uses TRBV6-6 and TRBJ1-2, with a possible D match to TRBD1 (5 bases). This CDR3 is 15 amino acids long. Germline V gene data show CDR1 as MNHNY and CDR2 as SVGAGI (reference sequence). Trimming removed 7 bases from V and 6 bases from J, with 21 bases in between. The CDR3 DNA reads TGTGCCAGCATGAAGAAATGGGGGAGAGCGGATGGCTACACCTTC. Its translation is CASMKKWGRADGYTF.

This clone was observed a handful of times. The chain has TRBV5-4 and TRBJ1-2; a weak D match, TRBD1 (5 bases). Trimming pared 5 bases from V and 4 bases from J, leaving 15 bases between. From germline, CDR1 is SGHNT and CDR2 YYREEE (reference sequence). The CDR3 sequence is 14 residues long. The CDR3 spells CASSNDGTTYGYTF. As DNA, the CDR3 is TGTGCCAGCAGTAACGATGGGACGACCTATGGCTACACCTTC.

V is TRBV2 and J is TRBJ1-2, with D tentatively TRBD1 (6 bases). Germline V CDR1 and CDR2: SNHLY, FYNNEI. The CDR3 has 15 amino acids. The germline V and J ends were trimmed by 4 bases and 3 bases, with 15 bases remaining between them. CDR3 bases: TGTGCCAGCAGTGTTTTTACAGGGCGGGACTATGGCTACACCTTC. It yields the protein CASSVFTGRDYGYTF.

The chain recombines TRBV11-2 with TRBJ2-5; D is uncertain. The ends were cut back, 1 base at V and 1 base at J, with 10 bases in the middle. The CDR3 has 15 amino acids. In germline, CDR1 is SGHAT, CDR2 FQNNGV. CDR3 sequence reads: CASSLVSGSQETQYF. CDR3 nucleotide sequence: TGTGCCAGCAGCTTAGTTTCTGGGTCCCAAGAGACCCAGTACTTC.

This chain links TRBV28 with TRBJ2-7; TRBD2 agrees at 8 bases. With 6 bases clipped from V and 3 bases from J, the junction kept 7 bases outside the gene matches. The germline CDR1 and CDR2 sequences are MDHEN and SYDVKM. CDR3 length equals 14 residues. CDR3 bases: TGTGCCAGCAGCGACACGGGGGGGAGCTACGAGCAGTACTTC. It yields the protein CASSDTGGSYEQYF.

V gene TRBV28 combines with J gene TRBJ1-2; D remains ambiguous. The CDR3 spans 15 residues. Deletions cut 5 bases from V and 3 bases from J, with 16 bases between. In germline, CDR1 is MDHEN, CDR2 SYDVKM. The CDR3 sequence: CASSRAGELYYGYTF. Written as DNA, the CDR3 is TGTGCCAGCAGTAGGGCTGGAGAGCTTTACTATGGCTACACCTTC.

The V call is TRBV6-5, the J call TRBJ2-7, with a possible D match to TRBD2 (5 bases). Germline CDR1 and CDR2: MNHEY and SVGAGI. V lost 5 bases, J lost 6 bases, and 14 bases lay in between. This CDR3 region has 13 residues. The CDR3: CASSDLLGREQYF. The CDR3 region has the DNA TGTGCCAGCAGTGACCTACTAGGTCGCGAGCAGTACTTC.

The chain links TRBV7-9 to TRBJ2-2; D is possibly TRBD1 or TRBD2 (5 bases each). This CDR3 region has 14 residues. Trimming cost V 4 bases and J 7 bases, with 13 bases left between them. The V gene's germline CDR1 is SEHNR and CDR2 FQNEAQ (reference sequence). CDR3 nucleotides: TGTGCCAGCAGCTACTCCGGGACGGGCGGGGAGCTGTTTTTT. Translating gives CASSYSGTGGELFF. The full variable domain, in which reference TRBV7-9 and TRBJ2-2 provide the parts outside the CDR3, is DTGVSQNPRHKITKRGQNVTFRCDPISEHNRLYWYRQTLGQGPEFLTYFQNEAQLEKSRLLSDRFSAERPKGSFSTLEIQRTEQGDSAMYLCASSYSGTGGELFFGEGSRLTVL.

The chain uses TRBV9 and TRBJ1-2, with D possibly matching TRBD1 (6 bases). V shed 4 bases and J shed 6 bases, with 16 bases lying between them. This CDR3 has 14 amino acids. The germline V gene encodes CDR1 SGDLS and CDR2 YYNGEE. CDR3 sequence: CASSPRTVRDGYTF. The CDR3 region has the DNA TGTGCCAGCAGCCCTCGGACAGTACGAGATGGCTACACCTTC.

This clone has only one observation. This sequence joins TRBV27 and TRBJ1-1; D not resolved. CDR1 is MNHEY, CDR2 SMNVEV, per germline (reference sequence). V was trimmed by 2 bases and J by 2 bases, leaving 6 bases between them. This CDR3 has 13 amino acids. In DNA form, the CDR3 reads TGTGCCAGCAGTTTACGGGGAAACACTGAAGCTTTCTTT. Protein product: CASSLRGNTEAFF.

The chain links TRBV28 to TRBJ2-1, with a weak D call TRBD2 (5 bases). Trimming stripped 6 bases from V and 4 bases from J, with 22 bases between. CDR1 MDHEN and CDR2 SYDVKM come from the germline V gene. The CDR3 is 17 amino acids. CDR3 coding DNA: TGTGCCAGCAGCCCCGTCGGGGTCAGGAATGTGTACAATGAGCAGTTCTTC. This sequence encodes CASSPVGVRNVYNEQFF.

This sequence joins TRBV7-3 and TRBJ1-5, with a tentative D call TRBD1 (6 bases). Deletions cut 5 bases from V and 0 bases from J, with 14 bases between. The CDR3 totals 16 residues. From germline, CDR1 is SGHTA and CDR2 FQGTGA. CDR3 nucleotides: TGTGCCAGCAGCACCTGGGGGCTTCTTAGCAATCAGCCCCAGCATTTT. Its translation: CASSTWGLLSNQPQHF.

The CDR3 sequence: CASSQDRGYEQYF. The CDR3 region has the DNA TGTGCCAGCAGCCAAGACAGGGGTTACGAGCAGTACTTC. The rearrangement uses TRBV5-4 and TRBJ2-7; 8 nucleotides align to TRBD1. Trimming cost V 4 bases and J 4 bases; bases outside gene matches: 4. This CDR3 region has 13 residues. The germline CDR1 and CDR2 sequences are SGHNT and YYREEE (reference sequence). Supplemented by reference TRBV5-4 and TRBJ2-7, the full variable domain reads ETGVTQSPTHLIKTRGQQVTLRCSSQSGHNTVSWYQQALGQGPQFIFQYYREEENGRGNFPPRFSGLQFPNYSSELNVNALELDDSALYLCASSQDRGYEQYFGPGTRLTVT.

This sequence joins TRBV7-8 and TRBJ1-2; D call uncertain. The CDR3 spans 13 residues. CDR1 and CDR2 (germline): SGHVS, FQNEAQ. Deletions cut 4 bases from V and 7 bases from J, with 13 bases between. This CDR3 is CASSSDPLGGYTF. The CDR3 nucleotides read TGTGCCAGCAGCTCAGACCCCCTCGGTGGCTACACCTTC.

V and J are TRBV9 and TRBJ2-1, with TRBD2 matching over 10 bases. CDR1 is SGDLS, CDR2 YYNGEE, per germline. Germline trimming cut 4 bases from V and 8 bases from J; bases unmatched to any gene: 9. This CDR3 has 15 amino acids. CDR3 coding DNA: TGTGCCAGCAGCTTACTAGCGGGGCTAGGGGATGAGCAGTTCTTC. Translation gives CASSLLAGLGDEQFF.

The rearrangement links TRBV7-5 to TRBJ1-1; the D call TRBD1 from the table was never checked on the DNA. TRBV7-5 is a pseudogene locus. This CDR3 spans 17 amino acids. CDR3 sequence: CVRSLGPGGVGGTEAFF. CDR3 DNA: TGTGTCAGAAGCTTGGGCCCAGGGGGCGTAGGTGGCACTGAAGCTTTCTTT.